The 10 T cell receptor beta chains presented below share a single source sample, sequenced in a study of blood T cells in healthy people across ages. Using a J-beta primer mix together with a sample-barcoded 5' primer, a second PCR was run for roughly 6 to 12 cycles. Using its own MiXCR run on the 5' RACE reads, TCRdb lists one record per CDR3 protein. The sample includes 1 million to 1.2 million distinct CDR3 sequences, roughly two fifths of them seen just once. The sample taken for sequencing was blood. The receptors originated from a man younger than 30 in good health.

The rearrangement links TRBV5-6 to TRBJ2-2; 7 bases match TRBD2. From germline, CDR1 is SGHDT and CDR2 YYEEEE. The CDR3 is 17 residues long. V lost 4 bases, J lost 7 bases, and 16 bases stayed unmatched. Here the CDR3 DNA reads TGTGCCAGCAGCCGGGGTCGGCTAGCGGATAAGGACGGGGAGCTGTTTTTT. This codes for CASSRGRLADKDGELFF.

The DNA for the CDR3 is TGCAGTGCTCAGACAGGGGGAGGCAATCAGCCCCAGCATTTT. It is translated as CSAQTGGGNQPQHF. The chain uses TRBV20-1 and TRBJ1-5; 9 bases line up with TRBD1. Trimming at V came to 5 bases and at J to 2 bases, leaving 4 bases not matched to a gene. The CDR3 totals 14 residues. CDR1 DFQATT and CDR2 SNEGSKA come from the germline V gene (reference sequence).

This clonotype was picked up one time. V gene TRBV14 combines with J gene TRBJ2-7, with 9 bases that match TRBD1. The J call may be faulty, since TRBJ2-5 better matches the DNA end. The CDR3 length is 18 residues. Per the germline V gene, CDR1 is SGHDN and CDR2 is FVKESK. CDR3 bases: TGTGCCAGCAGCCAAGTGAAATGGTCCGGGACAGGGTCGGAGACCCAGTACTTC. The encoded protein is CASSQVKWSGTGSETQYF.

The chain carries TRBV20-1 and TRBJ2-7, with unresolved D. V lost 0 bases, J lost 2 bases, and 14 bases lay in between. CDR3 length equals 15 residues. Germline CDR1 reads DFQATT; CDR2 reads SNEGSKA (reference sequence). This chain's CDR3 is CSARDLRRSTYEQYF. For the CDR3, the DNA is TGCAGTGCTAGAGATTTGAGACGGTCGACCTACGAGCAGTACTTC.

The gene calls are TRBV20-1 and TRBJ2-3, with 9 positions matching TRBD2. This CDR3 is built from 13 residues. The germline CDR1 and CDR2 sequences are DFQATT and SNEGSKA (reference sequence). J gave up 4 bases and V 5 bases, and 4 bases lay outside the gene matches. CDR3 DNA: TGCAGTGCTCTTAGCGGGGGCTCAGATACGCAGTATTTT. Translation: CSALSGGSDTQYF.

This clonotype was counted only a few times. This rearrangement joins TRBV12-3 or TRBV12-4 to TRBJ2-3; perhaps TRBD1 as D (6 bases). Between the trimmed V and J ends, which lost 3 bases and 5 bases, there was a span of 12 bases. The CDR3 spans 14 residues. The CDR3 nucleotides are TGTGCCAGCAGTTTTACAGGGTTAGGAGATACGCAGTATTTT. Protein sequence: CASSFTGLGDTQYF.

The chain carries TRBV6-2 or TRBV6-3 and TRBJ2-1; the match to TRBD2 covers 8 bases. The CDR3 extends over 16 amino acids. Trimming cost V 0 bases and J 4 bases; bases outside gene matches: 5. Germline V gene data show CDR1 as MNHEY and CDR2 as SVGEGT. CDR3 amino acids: CASSYSVLAAYNEQFF. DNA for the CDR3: TGTGCCAGCAGTTACTCTGTACTAGCGGCTTACAATGAGCAGTTCTTC.

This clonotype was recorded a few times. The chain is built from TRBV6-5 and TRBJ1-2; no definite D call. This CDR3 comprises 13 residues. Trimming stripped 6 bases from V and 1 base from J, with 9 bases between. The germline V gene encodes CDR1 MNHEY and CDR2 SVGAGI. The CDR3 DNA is TGTGCCAGCAGAAGATCGATTAACTATGGCTACACCTTC. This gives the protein CASRRSINYGYTF.

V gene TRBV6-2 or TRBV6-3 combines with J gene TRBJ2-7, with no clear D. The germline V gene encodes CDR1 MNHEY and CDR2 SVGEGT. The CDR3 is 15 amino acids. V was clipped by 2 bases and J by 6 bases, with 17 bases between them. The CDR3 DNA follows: TGTGCCAGCAGTTACGTTAGGACGGCCACTCTCGAGCAGTACTTC. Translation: CASSYVRTATLEQYF.

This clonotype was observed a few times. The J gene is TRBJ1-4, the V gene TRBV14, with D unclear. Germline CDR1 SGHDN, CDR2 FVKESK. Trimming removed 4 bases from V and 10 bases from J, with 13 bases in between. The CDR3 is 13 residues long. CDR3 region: CASSPKRVGKLFF. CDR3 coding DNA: TGTGCCAGCAGCCCCAAGAGGGTCGGAAAACTGTTTTTT.